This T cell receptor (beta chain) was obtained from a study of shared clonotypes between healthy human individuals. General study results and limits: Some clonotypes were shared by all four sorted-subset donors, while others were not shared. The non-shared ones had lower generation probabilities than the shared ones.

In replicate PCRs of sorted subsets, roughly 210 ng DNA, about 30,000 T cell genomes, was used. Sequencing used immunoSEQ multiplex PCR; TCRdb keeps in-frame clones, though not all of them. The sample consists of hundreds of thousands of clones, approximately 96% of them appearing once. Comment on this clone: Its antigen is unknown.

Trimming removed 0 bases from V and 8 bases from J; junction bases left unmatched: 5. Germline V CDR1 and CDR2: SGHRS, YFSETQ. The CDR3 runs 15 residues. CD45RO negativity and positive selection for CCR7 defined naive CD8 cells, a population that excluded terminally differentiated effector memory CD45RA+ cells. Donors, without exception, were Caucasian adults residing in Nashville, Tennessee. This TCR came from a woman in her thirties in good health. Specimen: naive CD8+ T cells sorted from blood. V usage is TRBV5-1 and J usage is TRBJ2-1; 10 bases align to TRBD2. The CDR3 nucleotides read TGCGCCAGCAGCTTGGCTAGCGGGAGCTCAGATGAGCAGTTCTTC. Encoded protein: CASSLASGSSDEQFF.